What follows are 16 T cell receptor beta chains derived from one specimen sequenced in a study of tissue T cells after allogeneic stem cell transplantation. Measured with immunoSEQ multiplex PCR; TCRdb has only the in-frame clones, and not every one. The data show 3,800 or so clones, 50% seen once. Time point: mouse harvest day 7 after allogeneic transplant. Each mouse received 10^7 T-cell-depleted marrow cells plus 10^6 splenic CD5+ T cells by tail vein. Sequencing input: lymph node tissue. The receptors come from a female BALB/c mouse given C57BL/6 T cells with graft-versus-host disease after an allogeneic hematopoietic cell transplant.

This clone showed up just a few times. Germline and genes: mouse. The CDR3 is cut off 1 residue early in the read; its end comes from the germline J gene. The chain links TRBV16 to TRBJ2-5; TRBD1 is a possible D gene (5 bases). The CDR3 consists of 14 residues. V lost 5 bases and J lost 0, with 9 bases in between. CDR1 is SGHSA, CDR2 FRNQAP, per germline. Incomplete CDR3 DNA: TGTGCAAGCAGCCCCAGGGTTAACCAAGACACCCAGTAC. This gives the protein CASSPRVNQDTQY. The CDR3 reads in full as CASSPRVNQDTQYF.

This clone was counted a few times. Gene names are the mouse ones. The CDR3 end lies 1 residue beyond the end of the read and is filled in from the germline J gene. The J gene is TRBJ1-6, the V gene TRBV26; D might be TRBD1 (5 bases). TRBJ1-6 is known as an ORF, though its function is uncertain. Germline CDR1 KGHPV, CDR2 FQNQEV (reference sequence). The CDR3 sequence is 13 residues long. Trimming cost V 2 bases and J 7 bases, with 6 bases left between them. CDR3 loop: CASSLPGNSPLYF. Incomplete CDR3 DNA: TGTGCCAGCAGTCTGCCAGGGAATTCGCCCCTCTAC.

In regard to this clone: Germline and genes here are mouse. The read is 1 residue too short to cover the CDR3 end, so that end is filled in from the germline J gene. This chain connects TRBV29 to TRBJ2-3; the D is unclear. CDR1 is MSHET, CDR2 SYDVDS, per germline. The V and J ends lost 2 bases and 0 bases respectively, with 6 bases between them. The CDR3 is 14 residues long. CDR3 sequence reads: CASSLPDSAETLYF. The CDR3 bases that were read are TGTGCTAGCAGTTTACCAGATAGTGCAGAAACGCTGTAT.

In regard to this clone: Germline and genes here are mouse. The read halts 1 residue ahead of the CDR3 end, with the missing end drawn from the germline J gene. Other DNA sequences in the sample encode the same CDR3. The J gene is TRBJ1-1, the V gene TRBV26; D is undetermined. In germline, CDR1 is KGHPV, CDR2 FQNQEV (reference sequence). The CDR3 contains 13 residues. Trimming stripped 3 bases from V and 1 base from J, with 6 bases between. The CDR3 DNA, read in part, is TGTGCCAGCAGTCTTAACAGAAACACAGAAGTCTTC. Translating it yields CASSLNRNTEVF. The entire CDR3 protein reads CASSLNRNTEVFF.

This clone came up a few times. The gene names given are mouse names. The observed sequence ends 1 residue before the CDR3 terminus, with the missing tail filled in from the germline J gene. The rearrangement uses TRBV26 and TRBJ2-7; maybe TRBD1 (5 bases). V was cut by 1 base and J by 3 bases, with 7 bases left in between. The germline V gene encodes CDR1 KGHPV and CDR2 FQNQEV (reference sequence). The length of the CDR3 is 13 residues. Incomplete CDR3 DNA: TGTGCCAGCAGTCTGTTGGACATCTATGAACAGTAC. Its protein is CASSLLDIYEQY. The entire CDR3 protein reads CASSLLDIYEQYF.

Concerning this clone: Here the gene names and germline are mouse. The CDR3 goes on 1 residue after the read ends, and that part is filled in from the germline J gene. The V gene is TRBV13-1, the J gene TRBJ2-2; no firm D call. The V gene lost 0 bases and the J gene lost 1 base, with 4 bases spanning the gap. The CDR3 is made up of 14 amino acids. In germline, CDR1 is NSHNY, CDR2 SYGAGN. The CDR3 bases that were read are TGTGCCAGCAGTGATGCCCGAAACACCGGGCAGCTCTAC. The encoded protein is CASSDARNTGQLY. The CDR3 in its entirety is CASSDARNTGQLYF.

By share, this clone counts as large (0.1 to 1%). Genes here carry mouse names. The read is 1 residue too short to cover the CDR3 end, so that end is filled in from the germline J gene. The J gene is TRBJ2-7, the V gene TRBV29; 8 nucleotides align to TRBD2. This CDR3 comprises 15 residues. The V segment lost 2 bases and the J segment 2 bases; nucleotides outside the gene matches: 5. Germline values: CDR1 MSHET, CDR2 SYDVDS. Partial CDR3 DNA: TGTGCTAGCAGTTTAGGGGGGGGGCGCCCCTATGAACAGTAC. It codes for CASSLGGGRPYEQY. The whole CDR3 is CASSLGGGRPYEQYF.

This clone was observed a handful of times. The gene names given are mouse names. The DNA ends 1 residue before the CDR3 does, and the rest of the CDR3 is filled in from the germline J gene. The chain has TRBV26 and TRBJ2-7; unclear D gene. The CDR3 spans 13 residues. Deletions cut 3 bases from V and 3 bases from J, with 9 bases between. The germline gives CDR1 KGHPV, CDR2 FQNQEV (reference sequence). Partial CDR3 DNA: TGTGCCAGCAGTCTCCGGGCCAGCTATGAACAGTAC. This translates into CASSLRASYEQY. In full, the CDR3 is CASSLRASYEQYF.

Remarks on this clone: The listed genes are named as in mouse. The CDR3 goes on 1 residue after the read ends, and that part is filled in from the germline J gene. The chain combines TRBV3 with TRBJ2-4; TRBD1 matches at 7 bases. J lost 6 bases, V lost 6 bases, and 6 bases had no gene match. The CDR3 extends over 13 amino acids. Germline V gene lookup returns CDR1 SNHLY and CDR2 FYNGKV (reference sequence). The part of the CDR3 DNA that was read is TGTGCCAGCAGTACAGGGGAGGGGAACACCTTGTAC. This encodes CASSTGEGNTLY. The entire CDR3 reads CASSTGEGNTLYF.

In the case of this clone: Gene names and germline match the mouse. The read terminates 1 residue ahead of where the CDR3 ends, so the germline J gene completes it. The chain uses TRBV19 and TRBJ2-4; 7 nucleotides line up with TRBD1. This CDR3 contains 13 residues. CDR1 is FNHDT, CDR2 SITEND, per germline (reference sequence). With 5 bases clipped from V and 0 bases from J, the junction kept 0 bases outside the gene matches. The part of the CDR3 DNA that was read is TGTGCCAGCAGGACAGGGAGTCAAAACACCTTGTAC. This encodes CASRTGSQNTLY. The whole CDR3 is CASRTGSQNTLYF.

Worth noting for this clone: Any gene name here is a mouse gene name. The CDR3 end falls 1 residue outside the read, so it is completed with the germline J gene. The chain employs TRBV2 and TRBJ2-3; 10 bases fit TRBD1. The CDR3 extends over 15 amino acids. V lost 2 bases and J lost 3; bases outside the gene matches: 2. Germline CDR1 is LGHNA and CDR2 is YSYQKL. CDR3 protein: CASSQWGQGAETLYF. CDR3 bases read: TGTGCCAGCAGCCAATGGGGACAGGGGGCAGAAACGCTGTAT.

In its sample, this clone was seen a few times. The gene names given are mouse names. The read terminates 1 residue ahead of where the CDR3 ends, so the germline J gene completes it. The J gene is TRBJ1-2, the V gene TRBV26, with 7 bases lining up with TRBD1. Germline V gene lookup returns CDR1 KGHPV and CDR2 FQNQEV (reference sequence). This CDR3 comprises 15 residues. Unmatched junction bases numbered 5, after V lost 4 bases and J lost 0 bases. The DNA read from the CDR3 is TGTGCCAGCAGTCCCTCCGGGACAGCAAACTCCGACTACACC. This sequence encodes CASSPSGTANSDYT. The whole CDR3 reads CASSPSGTANSDYTF.

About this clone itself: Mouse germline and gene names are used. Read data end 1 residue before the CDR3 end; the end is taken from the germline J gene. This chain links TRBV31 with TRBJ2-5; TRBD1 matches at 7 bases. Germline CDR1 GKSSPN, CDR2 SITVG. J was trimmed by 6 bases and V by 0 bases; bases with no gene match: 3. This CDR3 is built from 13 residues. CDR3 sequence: CAWSLTGEDTQYF. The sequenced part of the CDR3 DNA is TGTGCCTGGAGTCTAACAGGGGAGGACACCCAGTAC.

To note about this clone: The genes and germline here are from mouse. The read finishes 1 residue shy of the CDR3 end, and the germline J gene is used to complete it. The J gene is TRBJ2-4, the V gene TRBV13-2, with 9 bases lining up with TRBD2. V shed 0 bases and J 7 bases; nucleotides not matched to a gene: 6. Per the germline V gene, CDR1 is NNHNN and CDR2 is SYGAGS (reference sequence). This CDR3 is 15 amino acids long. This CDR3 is CASGDAGGEVDTLYF. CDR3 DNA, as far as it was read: TGTGCCAGCGGTGATGCTGGGGGGGAGGTGGACACCTTGTAC.

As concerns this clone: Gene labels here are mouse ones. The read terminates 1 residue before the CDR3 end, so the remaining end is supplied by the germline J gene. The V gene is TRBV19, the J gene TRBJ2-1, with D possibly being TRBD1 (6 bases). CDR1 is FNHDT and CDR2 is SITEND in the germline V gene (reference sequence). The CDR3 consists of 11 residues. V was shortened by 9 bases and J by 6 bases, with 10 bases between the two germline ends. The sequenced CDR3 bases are TGTGCCACCCACAGGGTTGCTGAGCAGTTC. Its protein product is CATHRVAEQF. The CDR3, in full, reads CATHRVAEQFF.

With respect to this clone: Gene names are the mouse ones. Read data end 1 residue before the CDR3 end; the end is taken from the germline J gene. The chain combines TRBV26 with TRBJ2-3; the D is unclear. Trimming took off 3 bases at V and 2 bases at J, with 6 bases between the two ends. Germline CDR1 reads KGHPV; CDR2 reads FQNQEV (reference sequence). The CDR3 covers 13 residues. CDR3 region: CASSLQPAETLYF. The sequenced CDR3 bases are TGTGCCAGCAGTCTACAGCCTGCAGAAACGCTGTAT. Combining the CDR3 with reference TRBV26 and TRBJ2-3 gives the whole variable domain NSKVIQTPRYLVKGQGQKAKMRCIPEKGHPVVFWYQQNKNNEFKFLINFQNQEVLQQIDMTEKRFSAECPSNSPCSLEIQSSEAGDSALYLCASSLQPAETLYFGSGTRLTVL.